This TCR beta chain was sequenced in a study of CD8+CD57+ T cells in acquired aplastic anemia. Profiles of TCR beta VDJ and CDR3 were generated from a genomic DNA template. MiXCR was run by TCRdb on the reads, yielding one entry per CDR3 protein. The table has 200,000 to 300,000 distinct CDR3 sequences, roughly 82% seen once. Patients sequenced had flow cytometry evidence of CD8+CD57+ cell expansion. Patients, without exception, had severe acquired aplastic anemia. By the time of blood sampling, patients had still received no therapy. A note on this clonotype: Its antigen is as yet unknown.

This CDR3 is built from 12 residues. The V and J ends lost 5 bases and 11 bases respectively, with 13 bases between them. Germline V gene sequence: CDR1 SGHNT, CDR2 YENEEA. Study outcomes and limitations: Controls did not differ significantly from patients in CD8+ Simpson's diversity. Patients and controls turned out to have some 30 CD8+ CDR3 sequences in common.

Sample: sorted CD4+, CD8+, or CD8+CD57+ T cells (not recorded which) from PBMCs. This sequence joins TRBV11-3 and TRBJ2-4, with D unresolved. This TCR derives from a human donor with aplastic anemia. The DNA for the CDR3 is TGTGCCAGCAGCCAAGGCCTTGCAGTTCAGTACTTC. Its translation: CASSQGLAVQYF.